This TCR beta chain was retrieved from a study of T-cell memory formation after mild COVID-19 (dated by TCRdb to the early 2020s). In terms of the full investigation: TCR sequence clusters from the two donors were largely donor specific. In a couple of donors, T-cell clones that expanded and contracted after mild COVID-19 were tracked by sequencing TCRalpha and TCRbeta repertoires over time. The cohort comprised two young, previously healthy adult volunteers, one female and one male. Findings and caveats that apply to the study as a whole: The second-wave clones that peaked on day 37 were not confirmed to be SARS-CoV-2 specific. Contracting CD4+ clones appeared mostly in the CM and EM memory subsets, whereas CD8+ clones were enriched in EMRA. The detection of some responding clones in pre-infection memory suggests that pre-existing cross-reactive memory T cells joined the SARS-CoV-2 response. The study included only a couple of mild cases, and larger cohorts that include severe cases with pre-infection samples were judged to be necessary. Clones that contracted from day 15 to 85 showed balanced CD4/CD8 phenotypes, whereas a second wave of clones that expanded from day 15 to 37 leaned towards CD4+.

The reads were generated on an Illumina NovaSeq 6000. cDNA libraries for TCRalpha and TCRbeta were prepared by 5'RACE using constant-segment primers, with sample barcodes and unique molecular identifiers added. RNA was extracted from every sample with Trizol reagent. Libraries were amplified in two PCR steps, with a second sample barcode and Illumina TruSeq adapters added in the second step. Sequencing of libraries was performed on an Illumina NovaSeq with 2 x 150 bp paired-end reads. The published analysis was carried out like this. The reads were demultiplexed and collapsed into UMI-guided consensus sequences using migec v1.2.7. Using mixcr v2.1.11, UMI consensuses were aligned to TRA and TRB V and J templates and then assembled into clonotypes. A clonotype was counted as expanded or contracted only when both edgeR and NoisET called the clonotype significant, with the noise models trained on biological replicates. For edgeR calls, a false discovery rate-adjusted p below 0.01 and a log2 fold-change threshold of 1 were applied. PCA with hierarchical clustering of max-normalized trajectories of the 1000 most abundant clonotypes was used as exploratory dynamics analysis. Separately sequenced CD4+ and CD8+ repertoires were used to assign the CD4 or CD8 phenotype of responding clones. TCRdb passed the public sequencing reads through fastp at Q25 and MiXCR, retaining productive beta sequences. Every CDR3 protein is listed once, alongside the most common genes and DNA of its rows. TCRdb, not the authors, supplied the V and J calls. Recorded for this sample are nearly 250,000 distinct CDR3 sequences; 15% of them occurred a single time. 2% to 2.5% of the sample rests with the top ten.

V lost 6 bases and J lost 3 bases; the stretch between them is 9 bases long. From its cysteine to its phenylalanine, the CDR3 spans 13 amino acids. Only the CDR3 region is kept as DNA, spanning 39 bases read in frame from base 1. Ficoll-Paque density gradient centrifugation was the method used to isolate PBMCs. Points on this clonotype: The antigen this receptor binds is unknown. Base qualities are missing; no much larger clone stands one base away.

This receptor chain uses TRBV12-3 or TRBV12-4 and TRBJ1-3; a tentative D match to TRBD1 spans 5 bases. The TCR sequence derives from an adult woman who had mild COVID-19 (a few samples of this study predate the infection). The sample titles of this study are shuffled in the database, so cell type and time point are left out; the donor was told from shared clones. Sequencing used PBMCs or a T cell subset sorted from them (not recorded which). CDR3 sequence: CASSGTYGNTIYF. The nucleotides read TGTGCCAGCAGCGGGACCTATGGAAACACCATATATTTT.